Each of the 28 T cell receptor beta chains below was sequenced from the same sample in a study of cytomegalovirus exposure and HLA in healthy donors. Amplification used 60 Vbeta primers and 13 Jbeta primers. Sequencing used immunoSEQ multiplex PCR; TCRdb keeps in-frame clones, though not all of them. The sample has 200,000 or so clones; approximately 88% are singletons. Sequenced material: PBMCs. The receptors shown here come from a boy aged 10-17 years in good health and CMV-seronegative.

The chain carries TRBV28 and TRBJ1-4, with D possibly being TRBD1 (5 bases). Germline lookup yields CDR1 MDHEN and CDR2 SYDVKM. This CDR3 spans 14 amino acids. V was shortened by 5 bases and J by 0 bases, with 7 bases between the two germline ends. The chain's CDR3 is CASSEQATNEKLFF. CDR3 nucleotide sequence: TGTGCCAGCAGTGAACAGGCAACTAATGAAAAACTGTTTTTT. Supplemented by reference TRBV28 and TRBJ1-4, the full variable domain reads DVKVTQSSRYLVKRTGEKVFLECVQDMDHENMFWYRQDPGLGLRLIYFSYDVKMKEKGDIPEGYSVSREKKERFSLILESASTNQTSMYLCASSEQATNEKLFFGSGTQLSVL.

The genes are TRBV28 and TRBJ2-7, with D maybe TRBD1 (6 bases). The V gene lost 7 bases and the J gene lost 5 bases, with 21 bases spanning the gap. The CDR3 is made up of 15 amino acids. The germline gives CDR1 MDHEN, CDR2 SYDVKM. In nucleotides, the CDR3 is TGTGCCAGCACCGGTTCCCAGGGGCGCGTCCACGAGCAGTACTTC. This sequence encodes CASTGSQGRVHEQYF.

The chain uses TRBV6-6 and TRBJ2-5; weak D call: TRBD1 (6 bases). This CDR3 comprises 13 residues. Germline CDR1 is MNHNY and CDR2 is SVGAGI (reference sequence). Trimming removed 5 bases from V and 4 bases from J, with 11 bases in between. The CDR3: CASSNTGLETQYF. The CDR3 DNA reads as TGTGCCAGCAGTAATACAGGGCTAGAGACCCAGTACTTC.

This sequence joins TRBV6-4 and TRBJ2-7, with 7 bases identical to TRBD1. The CDR3 runs to 13 residues. CDR1 and CDR2 from the germline V gene are MRHNA and SNTAGT. The junction had 6 bases not matched to a gene; V was cut back by 3 bases and J by 7 bases. The CDR3 sequence is CASSESGTEEQYF. The CDR3 region has the DNA TGTGCCAGCAGTGAATCCGGGACAGAAGAGCAGTACTTC.

V usage is TRBV10-3 and J usage is TRBJ2-3; D possibly corresponds to TRBD2 (5 bases). This CDR3 region has 14 residues. The V end was cut by 8 bases, the J end by 2 bases, with 14 bases between. Germline CDR1 is ENHRY and CDR2 is SYGVKD. This CDR3 reads CAIREKGSTDTQYF. The CDR3 DNA is TGTGCCATCCGGGAAAAAGGGTCCACAGATACGCAGTATTTT.

V is TRBV12-2 and J is TRBJ2-5; the table names TRBD2, a call not compared with the DNA. TRBV12-2 is assigned pseudogene status. The CDR3 has 17 residues. The CDR3 nucleotides are TGTGCAAGTCCCCTTAACGGATTGGGCGGGAGGGCTGAGACCCAGTACTTC. As protein: CASPLNGLGGRAETQYF.

The chain has TRBV14 and TRBJ1-1; 8 nucleotides agree with TRBD1. The CDR3 sequence is 17 residues long. The V gene's germline CDR1 is SGHDN and CDR2 FVKESK. V gave up 0 bases and J gave up 0 bases; unmatched junction bases: 6. The CDR3 DNA follows: TGTGCCAGCAGCCAAGATCCTGGCAGGGGGCTGAACACTGAAGCTTTCTTT. Its translation is CASSQDPGRGLNTEAFF.

The J gene is TRBJ2-7, the V gene TRBV9; TRBD1 matches 8 bases. Trimming cost V 3 bases and J 5 bases; bases outside gene matches: 10. The CDR3 contains 15 residues. Germline assignment: CDR1 SGDLS and CDR2 YYNGEE. The CDR3 DNA sequence: TGTGCCAGCAGCGCCCAGGGGGCCCCGGGGAACGAGCAGTACTTC. Translated: CASSAQGAPGNEQYF.

The chain is built from TRBV5-1 and TRBJ2-7; unclear D gene. This CDR3 has 13 residues. Germline V gene data show CDR1 as SGHRS and CDR2 as YFSETQ. Deletions cut 4 bases from V and 3 bases from J, with 11 bases between. The CDR3 DNA follows: TGCGCCAGCAGCCCGGTCCCCGGCTACGAGCAGTACTTC. This codes for CASSPVPGYEQYF.

This chain uses TRBV9 with TRBJ1-4; TRBD1 is a possible D gene (6 bases). Per the germline V gene, CDR1 is SGDLS and CDR2 is YYNGEE. The V end lost 4 bases, the J end lost 2 bases, and 12 bases lay between the germline ends. The CDR3 has 15 amino acids. Written as DNA, the CDR3 is TGTGCCAGCAGCCCCCTAGGGGGTACTAATGAAAAACTGTTTTTT. It translates to CASSPLGGTNEKLFF.

The rearrangement uses TRBV13 and TRBJ1-6; TRBD1 matches 7 bases. Losses at the gene ends were 6 bases for V and 10 bases for J; bases not matched to a gene: 12. This CDR3 has 15 residues. Germline values: CDR1 PRHDT, CDR2 FYEKMQ (reference sequence). For the CDR3, the DNA is TGTGCCAGCAGACGTAGCATAGGGGGCAGGTCACCCCTCCACTTT. Its protein product is CASRRSIGGRSPLHF.

The chain carries TRBV15 and TRBJ1-5, with D possibly being TRBD1 (6 bases). Between the trimmed V and J ends, which lost 8 bases and 7 bases, there was a span of 18 bases. CDR1 is LNHNV and CDR2 is YYDKDF in the germline V gene (reference sequence). The CDR3 has 14 residues. CDR3 in amino acids: CATCRGGAGQPQHF. CDR3 sequence (DNA): TGTGCCACCTGTCGGGGGGGGGCGGGCCAGCCCCAGCATTTT.

This clone has only one observation. This chain uses TRBV7-9 with TRBJ2-3, with 8 positions matching TRBD2. In germline, CDR1 is SEHNR, CDR2 FQNEAQ (reference sequence). The CDR3 is made up of 15 amino acids. Losses at the gene ends were 4 bases for V and 2 bases for J; bases not matched to a gene: 5. CDR3 DNA: TGTGCCAGCAGCTCTACTAGCGGACCCACAGATACGCAGTATTTT. This encodes CASSSTSGPTDTQYF.

The chain joins TRBV10-3 to TRBJ1-1; the D gene is possibly TRBD1 (6 bases). The V gene's germline CDR1 is ENHRY and CDR2 SYGVKD. The CDR3 contains 12 residues. V was shortened by 7 bases and J by 6 bases, with 12 bases between the two germline ends. CDR3 residues: CAIMGATSEAFF. CDR3 coding DNA: TGTGCCATCATGGGGGCGACGTCTGAAGCTTTCTTT.

As concerns this clone: Germline is not matched at one junction end, which may reflect a read error. This CDR3 is also generated by other DNA sequences in the sample. The chain has TRBV27 and TRBJ2-7; 7 bases match TRBD1. Germline CDR1 reads MNHEY; CDR2 reads SMNVEV (reference sequence). This CDR3 is 17 amino acids long. The CDR3 DNA sequence: TGCGCCAGCAGTAAATCCTACAGGGGATACTCCTCCCACGAGCAGTACTTC. Translation gives CASSKSYRGYSSHEQYF.

CDR3 sequence: CASSPNRDAHTEAFF. In nucleotides, the CDR3 is TGTGCCAGCTCACCAAACCGGGATGCCCACACTGAAGCTTTCTTT. The chain combines TRBV18 with TRBJ1-1; no definite D call. Trimming took 2 bases from V and 3 from J, leaving 13 bases between them. The CDR3 runs to 15 residues. Per germline, CDR1 KGHSH and CDR2 LQKENI.

V usage is TRBV4-3 and J usage is TRBJ1-2, with 7 bases aligning to TRBD1. The V gene's germline CDR1 is LGHNA and CDR2 YSLEER. This CDR3 spans 15 amino acids. V lost 1 base to trimming and J lost 5 bases; unmatched junction nucleotides: 7. CDR3 loop: CASSQVSGQLYGYTF. In DNA, the CDR3 is TGCGCCAGCAGCCAAGTCTCGGGACAGCTGTATGGCTACACCTTC.

The chain carries TRBV10-3 and TRBJ1-2, with 10 bases aligning to TRBD1. Germline values: CDR1 ENHRY, CDR2 SYGVKD. CDR3 size: 14 residues. V trimming: 6 bases; J trimming: 5 bases; junction bases outside the gene matches: 6. This CDR3 reads CAISPGQGIYGYTF. CDR3 DNA sequence: TGTGCCATCAGCCCGGGACAGGGGATATATGGCTACACCTTC.

This clone turned up a few times. This chain joins TRBV7-9 and TRBJ2-3; 9 bases align to TRBD2. The germline gives CDR1 SEHNR, CDR2 FQNEAQ (reference sequence). With V trimmed by 5 bases and J by 3 bases, 9 bases remained unmatched. The CDR3 has 16 amino acids. The chain's CDR3 is CASSAPSGGSTDTQYF. As DNA, the CDR3 is TGTGCCAGCAGCGCTCCAAGCGGGGGGTCGACAGATACGCAGTATTTT.

The V call is TRBV15, the J call TRBJ2-2; 8 nucleotides line up with TRBD2. Unmatched junction bases numbered 12, after V lost 3 bases and J lost 0 bases. The CDR3 consists of 19 residues. Germline V CDR1 and CDR2: LNHNV, YYDKDF (reference sequence). CDR3 loop: CATSRLSGGAGTNTGELFF. Here the CDR3 DNA reads TGTGCCACCAGCAGGCTCTCGGGGGGGGCAGGGACGAACACCGGGGAGCTGTTTTTT. Full variable domain (outside the CDR3, taken from reference TRBV15 and TRBJ2-2): DAMVIQNPRYQVTQFGKPVTLSCSQTLNHNVMYWYQQKSSQAPKLLFHYYDKDFNNEADTPDNFQSRRPNTSFCFLDIRSPGLGDTAMYLCATSRLSGGAGTNTGELFFGEGSRLTVL.

The rearrangement joins TRBV6-1 to TRBJ1-1; D may be TRBD1 (6 bases). The germline V gene encodes CDR1 MNHNS and CDR2 SASEGT. The CDR3 spans 15 residues. Trimming stripped 3 bases from V and 7 bases from J, with 18 bases between. DNA for the CDR3: TGTGCCAGCAGTGAGAGGATACCGGGACACGATGAAGCTTTCTTT. It codes for CASSERIPGHDEAFF.

The chain carries TRBV5-4 and TRBJ2-4; tentatively, D is TRBD1 (5 bases). Looked up from germline, CDR1 is SGHNT and CDR2 is YYREEE (reference sequence). The germline V and J ends were trimmed by 3 bases and 12 bases, with 19 bases remaining between them. The CDR3 runs 14 residues. The CDR3 reads CASSSYLQGRDQYF. The CDR3 bases are TGTGCCAGCAGCTCCTACCTCCAGGGTAGGGATCAGTACTTC.

The chain links TRBV9 to TRBJ1-1; D remains ambiguous. The germline gives CDR1 SGDLS, CDR2 YYNGEE. This CDR3 contains 13 residues. Trimming took off 0 bases at V and 5 bases at J, with 8 bases between the two ends. The CDR3: CASSVEGGTEAFF. DNA for the CDR3: TGTGCCAGCAGCGTAGAAGGCGGTACTGAAGCTTTCTTT.

The chain couples TRBV9 to TRBJ2-1, with D possibly TRBD1 on 6 matching bases. The CDR3 runs to 14 residues. Trimming pared 5 bases from V and 5 bases from J, leaving 14 bases between. From germline, CDR1 is SGDLS and CDR2 YYNGEE. The CDR3 DNA reads TGTGCCAGCAGTAGCAGGGGCAGAGACAATGAGCAGTTCTTC. Its translation: CASSSRGRDNEQFF. The variable domain in full, with the rest retrieved from reference TRBV9 and TRBJ2-1, is DSGVTQTPKHLITATGQRVTLRCSPRSGDLSVYWYQQSLDQGLQFLIQYYNGEERAKGNILERFSAQQFPDLHSELNLSSLELGDSALYFCASSSRGRDNEQFFGPGTRLTVL.

The genes are TRBV10-2 and TRBJ1-1; D is ambiguous. The germline V gene has CDR1 WSHSY and CDR2 SAAADI. The CDR3 sequence is 13 residues long. V lost 0 bases to trimming and J lost 9 bases, with 11 bases between them. CDR3 DNA: TGCGCCAGCAGTGAGTCCGGTCAATCTAAAGCTTTCTTT. This sequence encodes CASSESGQSKAFF.

The chain employs TRBV10-3 and TRBJ2-7, with D possibly TRBD2 on 5 matching bases. Germline V lookup: CDR1 ENHRY, CDR2 SYGVKD. Trimming left V 10 bases short and J 4 bases short, with 17 bases between. This CDR3 comprises 13 residues. In DNA form, the CDR3 reads TGTGCCACCCAGAGGGCAGGTTCTTACGAGCAGTACTTC. Residues: CATQRAGSYEQYF.

V usage is TRBV28 and J usage is TRBJ2-5; a possible D gene is TRBD1 (5 bases). Germline V lookup: CDR1 MDHEN, CDR2 SYDVKM. V was trimmed by 7 bases and J by 5 bases, leaving 14 bases between them. The CDR3 length is 13 residues. CDR3 loop: CASTFPNRETQYF. CDR3 bases: TGTGCCAGCACTTTTCCCAACAGGGAGACCCAGTACTTC.

The genes are TRBV13 and TRBJ2-7, with 7 bases identical to TRBD2. The CDR3 sequence is 15 residues long. Germline V gives CDR1 PRHDT, CDR2 FYEKMQ (reference sequence). Unmatched junction bases numbered 7, after V lost 5 bases and J lost 0 bases. CDR3 DNA: TGTGCCAGCAGCCTCGGGCGGACTAGCTCCTACGAGCAGTACTTC. Its translation is CASSLGRTSSYEQYF.